A single sample is the source of the 5 T cell receptor beta chains below, sequenced in a study of T-cell reconstitution after alpha-beta-depleted transplantation in children. Construction of the TCRbeta library involved unique molecular identifiers. Each CDR3 protein is one row after TCRdb ran MiXCR on the PCR reads. Found here are fewer than 750,000 distinct CDR3 sequences, under 25% of them singletons; the top ten hold around 14%. The material was PBMCs, mostly from graft donor cells, obtained 360 days after TCRalphabeta/CD19-depleted stem cell transplant. The receptors here all came from a boy in the first two years of life who had a stem cell transplant for acute myeloid leukemia, so the T cells may come from the graft donor.

This rearrangement joins TRBV28 to TRBJ1-2; D unclear. CDR3 length: 14 residues. The V gene's germline CDR1 is MDHEN and CDR2 SYDVKM. V shed 3 bases and J shed 4 bases, with 12 bases lying between them. The CDR3 spells CASSLNSLRYGYTF. CDR3 in DNA: TGTGCCAGCAGTTTGAACAGCCTACGCTATGGCTACACCTTC.

The chain carries TRBV5-1 and TRBJ2-3, with D possibly TRBD2 on 7 matching bases. CDR1 SGHRS and CDR2 YFSETQ come from the germline V gene. The V end lost 0 bases, the J end lost 4 bases, and 15 bases lay between the germline ends. CDR3 size: 16 residues. The CDR3 sequence is CASSLALGEGADTQYF. CDR3 nucleotides: TGCGCCAGCAGCTTGGCCCTCGGGGAGGGGGCAGATACGCAGTATTTT.

The V and J genes are TRBV15 and TRBJ2-7; D unresolved. With 2 bases removed from V and 3 bases from J, the gap between germline ends came to 5 bases. CDR3 size: 12 residues. Germline CDR1 and CDR2: LNHNV and YYDKDF (reference sequence). Written as DNA, the CDR3 is TGTGCCACCAGCAGACAATTCTACGAGCAGTACGTC. Translated: CATSRQFYEQYV.

This clonotype came up many times. The chain employs TRBV5-1 and TRBJ1-2; D unclear. The CDR3 consists of 13 residues. V lost 5 bases to trimming and J lost 1 base, with 9 bases between them. Germline V CDR1 and CDR2: SGHRS, YFSETQ. The CDR3 nucleotides read TGCGCCAGCAGTGGCCGAAGTAACTATGGCTACACCTTC. Translating it yields CASSGRSNYGYTF.

This clonotype appeared a few times. This sequence joins TRBV6-5 and TRBJ2-2; D is undetermined. The germline V gene encodes CDR1 MNHEY and CDR2 SVGAGI. The CDR3 sequence is 12 residues long. V lost 5 bases and J lost 7, with 8 bases in between. CDR3 loop: CASSPSRGELFF. Written as DNA, the CDR3 is TGTGCCAGCAGTCCCAGCCGCGGGGAGCTGTTTTTT.